These 11 T cell receptor beta chains were sequenced from one sample in a study of blood T cell repertoires in COVID-19. Only in-frame clones appear in the TCRdb table, and some are missing; sequencing was by immunoSEQ multiplex PCR. Among approximately 54,000 clones listed, 80% to 90% were seen once. Sequencing was done on a sample of peripheral blood. The source of these receptors is an older woman with acute or convalescent COVID-19.

The CDR3 region is CASSQDGQATNTEAFF. CDR3 bases: TGCGCCAGCAGCCAAGACGGACAGGCCACGAACACTGAAGCTTTCTTT. J is TRBJ1-1 and V is TRBV4-1; 7 bases map to TRBD1. Trimming removed 0 bases from V and 1 base from J; junction bases left unmatched: 5. CDR3 length equals 16 residues. The V gene's germline CDR1 is MGHRA and CDR2 YSYEKL.

This chain joins TRBV7-3 and TRBJ1-5, with D possibly TRBD1 on 6 matching bases. V lost 2 bases and J lost 9, with 11 bases in between. The germline gives CDR1 SGHTA, CDR2 FQGTGA. This CDR3 contains 13 residues. CDR3 bases: TGTGCCAGCAGCTTAGGCAGGGGCTCGCCCCAGCATTTT. Its translation is CASSLGRGSPQHF.

This clone was observed a single time. The J gene is TRBJ1-2, the V gene TRBV19; TRBD1 matches at 7 bases. In germline, CDR1 is LNHDA, CDR2 SQIVND (reference sequence). CDR3 length: 18 amino acids. Trimming removed 6 bases from V and 0 bases from J; junction bases left unmatched: 16. CDR3 sequence: CASRRTRDRRGANYGYTF. The CDR3, as DNA: TGTGCCAGTAGGAGGACCCGGGACAGAAGGGGAGCTAACTATGGCTACACCTTC.

The rearrangement uses TRBV18 and TRBJ2-7; TRBD1 aligns across 7 bases. The CDR3 covers 12 residues. The germline gives CDR1 KGHSH, CDR2 LQKENI. V was clipped by 3 bases and J by 5 bases; unmatched bases: 1. The CDR3 loop reads CASSPDRDEQYF. DNA for the CDR3: TGTGCCAGCTCACCTGACAGGGACGAGCAGTACTTC. Complete variable domain (other parts from reference TRBV18 and TRBJ2-7): NAGVMQNPRHLVRRRGQEARLRCSPMKGHSHVYWYRQLPEEGLKFMVYLQKENIIDESGMPKERFSAEFPKEGPSILRIQQVVRGDSAAYFCASSPDRDEQYFGPGTRLTVT.

V and J are TRBV30 and TRBJ1-4; no clear D gene. The germline CDR1 and CDR2 sequences are GTSNPN and SVGIG (reference sequence). The CDR3 has 13 residues. Deletions cut 5 bases from V and 8 bases from J, with 15 bases between. This CDR3 reads CAWSPWAKEKLFF. DNA of the CDR3: TGTGCCTGGTCACCCTGGGCGAAGGAAAAACTGTTTTTT.

This chain links TRBV5-1 with TRBJ1-5; no clear D gene. Between the trimmed V and J ends, which lost 4 bases and 1 base, there was a span of 12 bases. Germline lookup yields CDR1 SGHRS and CDR2 YFSETQ. The length of the CDR3 is 15 residues. The chain's CDR3 is CASSAGVGSNQPQHF. The CDR3 nucleotides are TGCGCCAGCAGCGCCGGGGTGGGGAGCAATCAGCCCCAGCATTTT. The variable domain in full, completed from reference TRBV5-1 and TRBJ1-5, reads KAGVTQTPRYLIKTRGQQVTLSCSPISGHRSVSWYQQTPGQGLQFLFEYFSETQRNKGNFPGRFSGRQFSNSRSEMNVSTLELGDSALYLCASSAGVGSNQPQHFGDGTRLSIL.

V and J are TRBV7-2 and TRBJ1-1, with 10 positions matching TRBD1. The germline CDR1 and CDR2 sequences are SGHTA and FQGNSA. This CDR3 is built from 16 residues. The ends lost 5 bases at V and 0 bases at J; junction bases unmatched: 6. CDR3 sequence reads: CASSTRQGAVNTEAFF. The CDR3 nucleotides read TGTGCCAGCAGCACGCGACAGGGGGCCGTGAACACTGAAGCTTTCTTT.

This rearrangement joins TRBV10-2 to TRBJ2-7, with 11 bases fitting TRBD2. From germline, CDR1 is WSHSY and CDR2 SAAADI. CDR3 size: 16 residues. Trimming cost V 7 bases and J 0 bases; bases outside gene matches: 8. For the CDR3, the DNA is TGCGCCAGCATGACGACTAGCGGGACTAACTCCTACGAGCAGTACTTC. It translates to CASMTTSGTNSYEQYF.

The chain recombines TRBV7-9 with TRBJ1-2; TRBD1 matches 8 bases. The germline gives CDR1 SEHNR, CDR2 FQNEAQ (reference sequence). Trimming at V came to 0 bases and at J to 7 bases, leaving 7 bases not matched to a gene. This CDR3 comprises 15 residues. The chain's CDR3 is CASSLADVGQGGYTF. The CDR3 DNA is TGTGCCAGCAGCTTAGCCGACGTTGGACAGGGTGGCTACACCTTC.

This chain uses TRBV6-6 with TRBJ1-6; 10 nucleotides align to TRBD1. The germline V gene has CDR1 MNHNY and CDR2 SVGAGI (reference sequence). Germline trimming cut 6 bases from V and 7 bases from J; bases unmatched to any gene: 6. The CDR3 has 15 residues. CDR3 DNA sequence: TGTGCCAGCAGGACAGGGGGCGCCTGGAATTCACCCCTCCACTTT. Translating it yields CASRTGGAWNSPLHF.

In this sample, this clone turned up once. The chain carries TRBV19 and TRBJ2-7, with 13 bases fitting TRBD2. The germline gives CDR1 LNHDA, CDR2 SQIVND (reference sequence). The CDR3 has 19 residues. J lost 2 bases, V lost 2 bases, and 12 bases had no gene match. CDR3 residues: CASSIRTSGSRPKAYEQYF. The CDR3 nucleotides are TGTGCCAGTAGTATAAGGACTAGCGGGAGCCGGCCCAAAGCCTACGAGCAGTACTTC.